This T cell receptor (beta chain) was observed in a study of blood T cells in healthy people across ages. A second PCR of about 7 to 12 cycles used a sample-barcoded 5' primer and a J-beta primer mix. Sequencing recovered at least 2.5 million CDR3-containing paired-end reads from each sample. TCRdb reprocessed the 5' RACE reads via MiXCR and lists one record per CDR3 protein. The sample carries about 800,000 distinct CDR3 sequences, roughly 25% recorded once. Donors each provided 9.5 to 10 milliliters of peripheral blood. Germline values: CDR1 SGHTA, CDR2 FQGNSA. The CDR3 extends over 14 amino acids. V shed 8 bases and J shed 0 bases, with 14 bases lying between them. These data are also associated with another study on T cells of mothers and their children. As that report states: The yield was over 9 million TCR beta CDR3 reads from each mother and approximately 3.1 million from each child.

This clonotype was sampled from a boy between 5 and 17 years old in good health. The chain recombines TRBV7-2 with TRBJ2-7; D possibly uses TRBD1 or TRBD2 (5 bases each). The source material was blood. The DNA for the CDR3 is TGTGCCAGCCGCAGACAGCGGAGCTCCTACGAGCAGTACTTC. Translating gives CASRRQRSSYEQYF. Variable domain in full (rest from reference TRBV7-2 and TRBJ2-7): GAGVSQSPSNKVTEKGKDVELRCDPISGHTALYWYRQSLGQGLEFLIYFQGNSAPDKSGLPSDRFSAERTGGSVSTLTIQRTQQEDSAVYLCASRRQRSSYEQYFGPGTRLTVT.